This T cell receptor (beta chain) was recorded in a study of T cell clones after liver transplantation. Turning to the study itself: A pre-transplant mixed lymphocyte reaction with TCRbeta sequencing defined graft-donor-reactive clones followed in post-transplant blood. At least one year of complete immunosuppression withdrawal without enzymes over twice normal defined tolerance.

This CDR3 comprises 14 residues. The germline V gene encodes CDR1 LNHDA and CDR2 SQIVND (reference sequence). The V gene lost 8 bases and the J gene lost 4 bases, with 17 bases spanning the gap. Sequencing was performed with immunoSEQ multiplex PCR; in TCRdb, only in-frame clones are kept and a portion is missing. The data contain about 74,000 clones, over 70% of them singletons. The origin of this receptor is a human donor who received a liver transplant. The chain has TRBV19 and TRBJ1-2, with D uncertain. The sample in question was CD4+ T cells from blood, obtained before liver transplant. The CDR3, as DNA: TGTGCCAGTCGCTCAGCAAACCTCTTCTATGGCTACACCTTC. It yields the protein CASRSANLFYGYTF.